The 25 T cell receptor beta chains presented below share a single source sample, sequenced in a study of chronic HIV infection and antiretroviral therapy. Each CDR3 protein gets one entry after TCRdb re-called the 5' RACE reads with MiXCR. This table holds more than 40,000 distinct CDR3 sequences, about 20% found once. The sample was peripheral blood. These receptors came from an adult who had HIV and had not received antiretroviral therapy, or was an uninfected healthy control (not recorded which).

The gene calls are TRBV6-5 and TRBJ2-7; D remains ambiguous. The CDR3 has 11 residues. The germline CDR1 and CDR2 sequences are MNHEY and SVGAGI. Trimming removed 4 bases from V and 2 bases from J, with 3 bases in between. The CDR3 coding sequence is TGTGCCAGCAGTTCCACCTACGAGCAGTACTTC. Translation: CASSSTYEQYF.

Only a few counts were recorded for this clonotype. The chain joins TRBV28 to TRBJ2-3, with TRBD2 matching 10 bases. CDR1 MDHEN and CDR2 SYDVKM come from the germline V gene. This CDR3 is built from 14 residues. V lost 2 bases, J lost 10 bases, and 6 bases stayed unmatched. For the CDR3, the DNA is TGTGCCAGCAGTTTACTGAGCGGGAGGGACGCGCAGTATTTT. Translating gives CASSLLSGRDAQYF.

This rearrangement joins TRBV2 to TRBJ2-1; 7 nucleotides line up with TRBD2. Germline V gene lookup returns CDR1 SNHLY and CDR2 FYNNEI. The ends lost 7 bases at V and 7 bases at J; junction bases unmatched: 7. This CDR3 has 13 amino acids. Here the CDR3 DNA reads TGTGCCAGCAACGGACTAGTGGGGAATGAGCAGTTCTTC. Its protein is CASNGLVGNEQFF. The whole variable domain, remainder taken from reference TRBV2 and TRBJ2-1, is EPEVTQTPSHQVTQMGQEVILRCVPISNHLYFYWYRQILGQKVEFLVSFYNNEISEKSEIFDDQFSVERPDGSNFTLKIRSTKLEDSAMYFCASNGLVGNEQFFGPGTRLTVL.

The genes are TRBV19 and TRBJ1-5; 8 positions agree with TRBD1. The CDR3 loop spans 15 amino acids. Unmatched junction bases numbered 13, after V lost 8 bases and J lost 7 bases. Germline lookup yields CDR1 LNHDA and CDR2 SQIVND (reference sequence). DNA of the CDR3: TGTGCCAGTTCTATCTTTGGACAGGGAGTGCAGCCCCAGCATTTT. The encoded protein is CASSIFGQGVQPQHF.

V is TRBV6-5 and J is TRBJ1-4, with D unclear. The CDR3 is 16 amino acids. CDR1 MNHEY and CDR2 SVGAGI come from the germline V gene. Trimming cost V 3 bases and J 8 bases, with 19 bases left between them. The CDR3 sequence is CASSYSLSMSREKLFF. DNA for the CDR3: TGTGCCAGCAGTTATTCCCTCTCAATGTCAAGGGAAAAACTGTTTTTT.

This clonotype was seen a handful of times. CDR3 residues: CATCSGVGNQPQHF. CDR3 bases: TGTGCCACATGCTCGGGGGTGGGCAATCAGCCCCAGCATTTT. This rearrangement joins TRBV28 to TRBJ1-5; TRBD1 might be the D (5 bases). The CDR3 covers 14 residues. Germline CDR1 reads MDHEN; CDR2 reads SYDVKM. Trimming shortened V by 10 bases and J by 2 bases, and 15 bases separated the two germline ends.

This clonotype was observed a handful of times. V and J are TRBV7-9 and TRBJ2-6; no firm D call. The V gene lost 8 bases and the J gene lost 4 bases, with 9 bases spanning the gap. Germline CDR1 reads SEHNR; CDR2 reads FQNEAQ (reference sequence). CDR3 length equals 13 residues. CDR3 residues: CASHTGGANVLTF. The CDR3 nucleotides are TGTGCCAGCCACACTGGGGGGGCCAACGTCCTGACTTTC.

This clonotype showed up just a few times. This chain connects TRBV28 to TRBJ2-1; 13 nucleotides align to TRBD2. Germline loops: CDR1 MDHEN, CDR2 SYDVKM. V shed 4 bases and J 7 bases; nucleotides not matched to a gene: 10. The CDR3 loop spans 17 amino acids. The CDR3 protein is CASSSILGLAGRNEQFF. The CDR3 DNA reads TGTGCCAGCAGTTCAATATTGGGACTAGCGGGACGAAATGAGCAGTTCTTC.

The genes are TRBV18 and TRBJ2-3, with 11 bases identical to TRBD2. This CDR3 has 16 amino acids. V lost 0 bases to trimming and J lost 3 bases; unmatched junction nucleotides: 2. The germline V gene has CDR1 KGHSH and CDR2 LQKENI. Written as DNA, the CDR3 is TGTGCCAGCTCACCACCGACTAGCGGGATAACAGATACGCAGTATTTT. Its protein product is CASSPPTSGITDTQYF.

In its sample, this clonotype was seen a few times. V gene TRBV15 combines with J gene TRBJ2-7, with 8 bases fitting TRBD2. V shed 0 bases, J shed 3 bases, and the junction held 4 bases outside the gene matches. The CDR3 has 15 amino acids. CDR1 and CDR2 from the germline V gene are LNHNV and YYDKDF (reference sequence). The CDR3, as DNA: TGTGCCACCAGCAGAGAACGGGGGGGGAACTACGAGCAGTACTTC. As protein: CATSRERGGNYEQYF.

This rearrangement joins TRBV28 to TRBJ2-7; 14 bases match TRBD2. The J segment lost 4 bases and the V segment lost 3 bases, leaving 8 bases of the junction unmatched. Germline CDR1 reads MDHEN; CDR2 reads SYDVKM. The CDR3 is 17 amino acids. The CDR3 coding sequence is TGTGCCAGCAGTTTGGGAGACGGGACTAGCGGGGGATACGAGCAGTACTTC. Its translation is CASSLGDGTSGGYEQYF. Based on the CDR3 plus reference TRBV28 and TRBJ2-7, the full variable domain is DVKVTQSSRYLVKRTGEKVFLECVQDMDHENMFWYRQDPGLGLRLIYFSYDVKMKEKGDIPEGYSVSREKKERFSLILESASTNQTSMYLCASSLGDGTSGGYEQYFGPGTRLTVT.

This clonotype was counted between two and nine times. This rearrangement joins TRBV28 to TRBJ2-2; TRBD2 aligns across 8 bases. CDR1 and CDR2 from the germline V gene are MDHEN and SYDVKM. The ends lost 5 bases at V and 3 bases at J; junction bases unmatched: 8. The length of the CDR3 is 16 residues. In nucleotides, the CDR3 is TGTGCCAGCAGTCCGAGCGGGAGAGTTGACACCGGGGAGCTGTTTTTT. Translating it yields CASSPSGRVDTGELFF.

In this sample, this clonotype turned up a few times. The genes are TRBV28 and TRBJ2-7, with D possibly being TRBD2 (6 bases). Trimming stripped 10 bases from V and 1 base from J, with 14 bases between. The CDR3 spans 13 residues. The V gene's germline CDR1 is MDHEN and CDR2 SYDVKM. In DNA form, the CDR3 reads TGTGCCACCCGGCCTAGCGCGTCCTACGAGCAGTACTTC. Amino acids: CATRPSASYEQYF.

This clonotype was counted a few times. V usage is TRBV3-1 and J usage is TRBJ2-7; 9 bases fit TRBD1. Germline CDR1 and CDR2: LGHDT and YNNKEL (reference sequence). The CDR3 is made up of 15 amino acids. Trimming took 4 bases from V and 1 from J; bases not matched to a gene: 5. Here the CDR3 reads CASSPPGTGSYEQYF. CDR3 coding DNA: TGTGCCAGCAGCCCCCCTGGGACAGGGTCCTACGAGCAGTACTTC.

The chain employs TRBV9 and TRBJ2-6; D unclear. CDR3 length equals 15 residues. V lost 0 bases, J lost 2 bases, and 6 bases lay in between. The germline V gene has CDR1 SGDLS and CDR2 YYNGEE. The CDR3 loop is CASSVEGAGANVLTF. DNA for the CDR3: TGTGCCAGCAGCGTAGAGGGCGCTGGGGCCAACGTCCTGACTTTC.

The chain uses TRBV20-1 and TRBJ1-4; weak D call: TRBD1 (5 bases). Trimming pared 3 bases from V and 2 bases from J, leaving 10 bases between. CDR3 length: 14 amino acids. CDR1 and CDR2 (germline): DFQATT, SNEGSKA (reference sequence). The CDR3 loop reads CSASRGGTNEKLFF. The CDR3 coding sequence is TGCAGTGCTAGTCGGGGGGGGACTAATGAAAAACTGTTTTTT.

V gene TRBV28 combines with J gene TRBJ1-5; no firm D call. V was trimmed by 0 bases and J by 6 bases, leaving 6 bases between them. Germline V CDR1 and CDR2: MDHEN, SYDVKM. There are 13 residues in the CDR3. The CDR3: CASSLWGRQPQHF. CDR3 sequence (DNA): TGTGCCAGCAGTTTATGGGGCCGTCAGCCCCAGCATTTT.

The chain links TRBV7-2 to TRBJ1-1, with D unresolved. The V gene lost 5 bases and the J gene lost 2 bases, with 9 bases spanning the gap. CDR3 length: 13 amino acids. CDR1 and CDR2 from the germline V gene are SGHTA and FQGNSA. CDR3 DNA sequence: TGTGCCAGCAGCATACAAAGAAACACTGAAGCTTTCTTT. The encoded protein is CASSIQRNTEAFF.

The chain employs TRBV11-1 and TRBJ1-1; weak D call: TRBD1 (5 bases). Germline CDR1 and CDR2: SGHAT and FQDESV (reference sequence). The CDR3 loop spans 14 amino acids. Trimming cost V 5 bases and J 5 bases, with 15 bases left between them. DNA of the CDR3: TGTGCCAGCAGCCCGGGGAGCCGGGGGACTGAAGCTTTCTTT. Protein product: CASSPGSRGTEAFF.

The CDR3: CATWGTRYNEQFF. The CDR3 coding sequence is TGCGCCACTTGGGGGACACGCTACAATGAGCAGTTCTTC. The chain recombines TRBV10-2 with TRBJ2-1, with TRBD1 as a possible D gene (6 bases). The germline V gene has CDR1 WSHSY and CDR2 SAAADI. Deletions cut 10 bases from V and 3 bases from J, with 13 bases between. The CDR3 totals 13 residues.

This clonotype was counted between two and nine times. The chain recombines TRBV28 with TRBJ1-1; D unresolved. This CDR3 is built from 14 residues. Trimming removed 5 bases at V and 5 bases at J, with 15 bases between. The germline V gene has CDR1 MDHEN and CDR2 SYDVKM. CDR3: CASSLTLLGTEAFF. The CDR3 region has the DNA TGTGCCAGCAGTCTAACCCTTCTGGGGACTGAAGCTTTCTTT.

The chain links TRBV11-2 to TRBJ1-1; D ambiguous. The CDR3 loop spans 14 amino acids. CDR1 SGHAT and CDR2 FQNNGV come from the germline V gene. V lost 0 bases and J 4 bases, leaving 9 bases between the germline ends. CDR3 residues: CASSLDHSRTEAFF. CDR3 in DNA: TGTGCCAGCAGCTTAGATCATAGCCGCACTGAAGCTTTCTTT.

This clonotype occurred a few times. The chain carries TRBV6-1 and TRBJ2-1, with a possible D match to TRBD2 (6 bases). This CDR3 is built from 14 residues. V was shortened by 4 bases and J by 16 bases, with 23 bases between the two germline ends. Germline loops: CDR1 MNHNS, CDR2 SASEGT. The CDR3 loop is CASSAGTRPMGTFF. The DNA of the CDR3 is TGTGCCAGCAGTGCCGGGACCCGCCCGATGGGGACTTTCTTC.

This chain links TRBV10-3 with TRBJ2-1; D uncertain. Looked up from germline, CDR1 is ENHRY and CDR2 is SYGVKD. V was cut by 8 bases and J by 6 bases, with 14 bases left in between. CDR3 length: 13 amino acids. In DNA, the CDR3 is TGTGCCATCGTCGAGGACGGATTCAATGAGCAGTTCTTC. This translates into CAIVEDGFNEQFF.

The chain uses TRBV6-5 and TRBJ1-4; D gene uncertain. CDR1 is MNHEY and CDR2 is SVGAGI in the germline V gene. V shed 0 bases and J shed 8 bases, with 16 bases lying between them. CDR3 size: 16 residues. CDR3 loop: CASSYSKGYCAEKLFF. The CDR3 DNA follows: TGTGCCAGCAGTTACTCGAAAGGGTATTGTGCAGAAAAACTGTTTTTT.